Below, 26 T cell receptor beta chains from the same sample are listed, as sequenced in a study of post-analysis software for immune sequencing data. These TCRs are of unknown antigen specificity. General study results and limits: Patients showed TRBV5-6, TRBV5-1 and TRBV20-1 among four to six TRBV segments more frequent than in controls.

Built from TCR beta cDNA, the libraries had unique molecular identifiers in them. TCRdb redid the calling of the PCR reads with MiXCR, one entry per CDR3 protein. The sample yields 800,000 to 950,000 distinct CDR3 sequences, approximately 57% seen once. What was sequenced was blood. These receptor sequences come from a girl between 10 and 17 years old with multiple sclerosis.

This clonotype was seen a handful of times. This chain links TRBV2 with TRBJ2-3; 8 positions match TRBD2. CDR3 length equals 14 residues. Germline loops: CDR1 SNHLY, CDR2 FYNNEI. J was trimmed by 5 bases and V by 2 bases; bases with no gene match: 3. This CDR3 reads CASSESLAGDTQYF. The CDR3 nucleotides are TGTGCCAGCAGTGAATCCCTAGCGGGAGATACGCAGTATTTT.

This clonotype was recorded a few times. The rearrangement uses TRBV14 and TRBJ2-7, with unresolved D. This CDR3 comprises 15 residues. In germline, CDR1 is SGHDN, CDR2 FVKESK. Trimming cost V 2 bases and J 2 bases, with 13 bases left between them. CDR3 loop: CASSQTLGATYEQYF. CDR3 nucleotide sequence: TGTGCCAGCAGCCAAACCCTCGGCGCGACCTACGAGCAGTACTTC.

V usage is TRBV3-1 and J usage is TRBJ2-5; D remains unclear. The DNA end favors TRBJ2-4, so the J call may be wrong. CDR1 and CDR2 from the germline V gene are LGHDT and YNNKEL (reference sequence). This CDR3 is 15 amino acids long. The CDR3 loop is CASSPSRWERIIQYF. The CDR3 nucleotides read TGTGCCAGCAGCCCATCTAGATGGGAAAGGATCATTCAGTACTTC.

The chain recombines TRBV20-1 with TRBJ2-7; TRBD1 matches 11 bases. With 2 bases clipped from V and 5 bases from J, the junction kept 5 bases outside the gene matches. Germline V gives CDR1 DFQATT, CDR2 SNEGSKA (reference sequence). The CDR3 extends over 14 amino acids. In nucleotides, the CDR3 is TGCAGTGCTAGACTCGGACAGGGGGCGAACGAGCAGTACTTC. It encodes CSARLGQGANEQYF.

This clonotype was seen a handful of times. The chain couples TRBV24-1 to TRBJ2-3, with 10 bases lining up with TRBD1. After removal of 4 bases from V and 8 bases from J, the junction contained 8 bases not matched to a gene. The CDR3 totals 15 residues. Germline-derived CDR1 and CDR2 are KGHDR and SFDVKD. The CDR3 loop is CATSDAGTGASTQYF. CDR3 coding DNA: TGTGCCACCAGTGACGCCGGGACAGGGGCGTCTACGCAGTATTTT.

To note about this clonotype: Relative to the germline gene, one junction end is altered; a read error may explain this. The DNA for the CDR3 is TGTACCAGCAGCTTACCCGGGAGGGCTAACGAGCAGTACTTC. This translates into CTSSLPGRANEQYF. This chain uses TRBV7-3 with TRBJ2-5, with 8 bases matching TRBD2. The J call may not be correct, given that the DNA end is closer to TRBJ2-7. The CDR3 contains 14 residues. Germline V lookup: CDR1 SGHTA, CDR2 FQGTGA.

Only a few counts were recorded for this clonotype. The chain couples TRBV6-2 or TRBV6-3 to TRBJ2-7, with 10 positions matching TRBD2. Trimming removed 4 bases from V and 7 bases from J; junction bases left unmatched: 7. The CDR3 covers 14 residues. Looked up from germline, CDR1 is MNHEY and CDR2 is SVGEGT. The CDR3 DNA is TGTGCCAGCAGTTTTGCTAGCGGGAGAATTGAGCAGTACTTC. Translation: CASSFASGRIEQYF.

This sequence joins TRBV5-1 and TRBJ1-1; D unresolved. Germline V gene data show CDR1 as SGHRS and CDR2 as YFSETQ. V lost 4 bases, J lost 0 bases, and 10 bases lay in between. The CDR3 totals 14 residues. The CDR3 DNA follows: TGCGCCAGCAGCGGAGGGAGTATGAACACTGAAGCTTTCTTT. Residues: CASSGGSMNTEAFF.

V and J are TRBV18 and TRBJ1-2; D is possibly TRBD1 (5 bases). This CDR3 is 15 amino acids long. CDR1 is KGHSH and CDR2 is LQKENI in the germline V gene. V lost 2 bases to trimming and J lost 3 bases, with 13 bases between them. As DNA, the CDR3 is TGTGCCAGCTCACCAGTCGTAGGACAAGACTATGGCTACACCTTC. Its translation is CASSPVVGQDYGYTF.

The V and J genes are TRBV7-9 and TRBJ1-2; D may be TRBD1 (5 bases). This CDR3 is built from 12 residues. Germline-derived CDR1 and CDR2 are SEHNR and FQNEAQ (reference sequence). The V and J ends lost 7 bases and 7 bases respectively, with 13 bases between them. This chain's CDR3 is CASNAGDLGYTF. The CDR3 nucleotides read TGTGCCAGCAACGCTGGGGACCTTGGCTACACCTTC.

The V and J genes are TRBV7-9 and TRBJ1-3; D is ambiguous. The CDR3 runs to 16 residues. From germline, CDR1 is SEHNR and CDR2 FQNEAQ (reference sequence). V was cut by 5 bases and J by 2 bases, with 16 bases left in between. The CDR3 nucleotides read TGTGCCAGCAGCCGGACCCTCGAGGGAGCTGGAAACACCATATATTTT. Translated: CASSRTLEGAGNTIYF.

The CDR3 DNA is TGTGCCAGCAGCCCCGGGACTCCGGCGGAGACCCAGTACTTC. Its protein is CASSPGTPAETQYF. This chain joins TRBV14 and TRBJ2-4, with D tentatively TRBD2 (6 bases). Near its end, the DNA agrees better with TRBJ2-5, so the J call may be wrong. Looked up from germline, CDR1 is SGHDN and CDR2 is FVKESK. CDR3 size: 14 residues.

CDR3 sequence: CSVTGTGGQETQYF. The DNA for the CDR3 is TGCAGCGTAACCGGGACAGGAGGCCAAGAGACCCAGTACTTC. The rearrangement joins TRBV29-1 to TRBJ2-5; TRBD1 matches 8 bases. The CDR3 spans 14 residues. The trim removed 6 bases at V and 1 base at J, leaving 7 bases unmatched. Germline V gene lookup returns CDR1 SQVTM and CDR2 ANQGSEA.

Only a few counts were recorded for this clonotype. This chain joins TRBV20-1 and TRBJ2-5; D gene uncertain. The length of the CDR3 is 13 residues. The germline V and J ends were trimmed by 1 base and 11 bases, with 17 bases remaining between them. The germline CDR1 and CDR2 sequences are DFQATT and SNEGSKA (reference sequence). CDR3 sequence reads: CSARGAQVAGQYF. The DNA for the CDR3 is TGCAGTGCTAGAGGGGCCCAGGTTGCCGGGCAGTACTTC.

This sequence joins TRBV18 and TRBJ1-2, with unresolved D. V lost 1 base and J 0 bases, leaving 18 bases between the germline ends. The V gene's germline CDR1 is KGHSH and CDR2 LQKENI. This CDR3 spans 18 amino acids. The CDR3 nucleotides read TGTGCCAGCTCACCACTATCGGACGGAAGATTTTCTAACTATGGCTACACCTTC. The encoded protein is CASSPLSDGRFSNYGYTF.

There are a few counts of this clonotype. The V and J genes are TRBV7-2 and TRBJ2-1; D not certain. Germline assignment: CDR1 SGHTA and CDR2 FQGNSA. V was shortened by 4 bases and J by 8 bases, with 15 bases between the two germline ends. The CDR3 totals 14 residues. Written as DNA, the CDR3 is TGTGCCAGCAGCTCGGATACAGCGAATGATGAGCAGTTCTTC. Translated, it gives CASSSDTANDEQFF.

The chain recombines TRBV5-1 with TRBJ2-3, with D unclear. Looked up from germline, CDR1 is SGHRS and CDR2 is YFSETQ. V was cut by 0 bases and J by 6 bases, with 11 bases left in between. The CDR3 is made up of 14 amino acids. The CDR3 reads CASSLEALPDTQYF. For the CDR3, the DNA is TGCGCCAGCAGCTTGGAGGCGCTCCCTGATACGCAGTATTTT.

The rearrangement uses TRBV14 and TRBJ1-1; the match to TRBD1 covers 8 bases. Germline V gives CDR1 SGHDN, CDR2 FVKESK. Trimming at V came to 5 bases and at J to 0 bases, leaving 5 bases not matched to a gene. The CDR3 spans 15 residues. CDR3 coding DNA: TGTGCCAGCAGCTATCGGACAGGGCTGAACACTGAAGCTTTCTTT. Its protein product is CASSYRTGLNTEAFF.

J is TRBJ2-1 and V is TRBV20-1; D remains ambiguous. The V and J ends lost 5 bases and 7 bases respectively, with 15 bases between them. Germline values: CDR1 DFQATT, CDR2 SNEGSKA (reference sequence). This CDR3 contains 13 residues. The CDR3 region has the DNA TGCAGTGCTCGTATCGGGCTCTTAAATGAGCAGTTCTTC. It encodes CSARIGLLNEQFF.

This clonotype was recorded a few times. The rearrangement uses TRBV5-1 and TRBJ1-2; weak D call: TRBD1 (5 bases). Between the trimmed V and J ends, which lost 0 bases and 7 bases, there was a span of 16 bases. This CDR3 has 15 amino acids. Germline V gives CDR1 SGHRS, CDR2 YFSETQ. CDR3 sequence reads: CASSLVGQGLSGYTF. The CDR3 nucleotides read TGCGCCAGCAGCTTGGTCGGGCAGGGCCTATCTGGCTACACCTTC. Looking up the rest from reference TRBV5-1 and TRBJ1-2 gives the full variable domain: KAGVTQTPRYLIKTRGQQVTLSCSPISGHRSVSWYQQTPGQGLQFLFEYFSETQRNKGNFPGRFSGRQFSNSRSEMNVSTLELGDSALYLCASSLVGQGLSGYTFGSGTRLTVV.

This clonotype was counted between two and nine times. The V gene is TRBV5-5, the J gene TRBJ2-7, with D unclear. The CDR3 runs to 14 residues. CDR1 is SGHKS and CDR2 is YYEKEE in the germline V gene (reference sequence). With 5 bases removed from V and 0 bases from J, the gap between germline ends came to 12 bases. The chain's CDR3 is CASRWTDTSYEQYF. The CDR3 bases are TGTGCCAGCAGGTGGACCGACACCTCCTACGAGCAGTACTTC.

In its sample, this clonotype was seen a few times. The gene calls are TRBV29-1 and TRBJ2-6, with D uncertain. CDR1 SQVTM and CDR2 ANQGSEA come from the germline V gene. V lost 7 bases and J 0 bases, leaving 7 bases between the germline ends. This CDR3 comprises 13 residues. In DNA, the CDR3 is TGCAGCGGTAATTACTCTGGGGCCAACGTCCTGACTTTC. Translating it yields CSGNYSGANVLTF. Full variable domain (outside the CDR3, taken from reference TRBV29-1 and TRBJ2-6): SAVISQKPSRDICQRGTSLTIQCQVDSQVTMMFWYRQQPGQSLTLIATANQGSEATYESGFVIDKFPISRPNLTFSTLTVSNMSPEDSSIYLCSGNYSGANVLTFGAGSRLTVL.

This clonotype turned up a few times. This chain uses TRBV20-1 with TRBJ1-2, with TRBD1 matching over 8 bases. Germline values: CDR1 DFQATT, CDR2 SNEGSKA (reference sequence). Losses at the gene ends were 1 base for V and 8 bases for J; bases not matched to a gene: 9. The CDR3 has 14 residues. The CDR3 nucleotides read TGCAGTGCTAGAGTCCGGACAGGGCTTCAGGGCTACACCTTC. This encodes CSARVRTGLQGYTF.

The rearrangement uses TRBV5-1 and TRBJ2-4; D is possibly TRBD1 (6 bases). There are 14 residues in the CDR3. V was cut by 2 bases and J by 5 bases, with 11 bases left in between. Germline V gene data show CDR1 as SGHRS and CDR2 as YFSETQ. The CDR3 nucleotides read TGCGCCAGCAGCTTTAGAGGGGGAGAAAACATTCAGTACTTC. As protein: CASSFRGGENIQYF.

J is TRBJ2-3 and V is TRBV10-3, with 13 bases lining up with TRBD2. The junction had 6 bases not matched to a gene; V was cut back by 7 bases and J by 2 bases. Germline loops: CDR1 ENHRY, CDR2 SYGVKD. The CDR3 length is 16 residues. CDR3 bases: TGTGCCATCAAGACCGGGACTAGCGGGGACACAGATACGCAGTATTTT. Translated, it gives CAIKTGTSGDTDTQYF.

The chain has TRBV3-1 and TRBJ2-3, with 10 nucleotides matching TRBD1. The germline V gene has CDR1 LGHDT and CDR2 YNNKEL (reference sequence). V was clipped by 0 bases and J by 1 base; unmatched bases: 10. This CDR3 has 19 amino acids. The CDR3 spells CASSQDPGTGVRGTDTQYF. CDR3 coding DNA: TGTGCCAGCAGCCAAGATCCCGGGACAGGGGTTAGGGGCACAGATACGCAGTATTTT.